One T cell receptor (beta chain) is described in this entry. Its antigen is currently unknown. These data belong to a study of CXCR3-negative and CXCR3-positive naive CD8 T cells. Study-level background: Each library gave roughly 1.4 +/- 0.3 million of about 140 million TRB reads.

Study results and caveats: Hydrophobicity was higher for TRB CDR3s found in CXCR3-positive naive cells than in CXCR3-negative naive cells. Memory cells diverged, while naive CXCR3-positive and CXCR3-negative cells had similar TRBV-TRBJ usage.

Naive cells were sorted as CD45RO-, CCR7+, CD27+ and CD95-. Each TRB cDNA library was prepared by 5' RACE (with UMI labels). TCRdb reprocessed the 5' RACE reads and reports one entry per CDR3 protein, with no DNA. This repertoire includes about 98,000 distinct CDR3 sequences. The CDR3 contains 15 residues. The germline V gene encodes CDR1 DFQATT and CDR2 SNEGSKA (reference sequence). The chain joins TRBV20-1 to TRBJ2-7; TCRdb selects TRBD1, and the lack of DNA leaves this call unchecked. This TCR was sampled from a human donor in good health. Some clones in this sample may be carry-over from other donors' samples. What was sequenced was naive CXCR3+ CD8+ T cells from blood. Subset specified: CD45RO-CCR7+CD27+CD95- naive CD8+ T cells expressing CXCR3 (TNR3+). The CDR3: CSARVRGQVLDEQYF.